The clone carrying this T cell receptor beta chain appeared many times. The data derive from a study of naive and memory T cell subsets. Ligated cDNA underwent four rounds of PCR with nested alpha and beta constant region primers and SP2. TCRdb re-analysed the UMI-ligation and nested PCR reads in MiXCR, keeping a single row per CDR3 protein. The sample lists over 20,000 distinct CDR3 sequences, 5.2% seen once, with approximately 7.4% in the top ten. An oligonucleotide containing a UMI was ligated to the 3' end of TCR cDNA. Sequencing used blood. The receptor was isolated from an adult in good health.

Here the CDR3 reads CASSIGITGANVLTF. In nucleotides, the CDR3 is TGTGCCAGTAGTATAGGCATAACTGGGGCCAACGTCCTGACTTTC. V usage is TRBV19 and J usage is TRBJ2-6; no firm D call. The CDR3 sequence is 15 residues long. Germline CDR1 reads LNHDA; CDR2 reads SQIVND (reference sequence). The ends were cut back, 1 base at V and 2 bases at J, with 6 bases in the middle.